The 16 T cell receptor beta chains below come from one sample, sequenced in a study of Graves' ophthalmopathy and Graves' hyperthyroidism. Amplification of TCR beta CDR3 regions used RNA transcripts. HTBI-primed first-round RT-PCR preceded second-round multiplex PCR. A single record per CDR3 protein comes from TCRdb applying MiXCR to the multiplex PCR reads. The sample lists more than 550,000 distinct CDR3 sequences; 35% to 50% were seen once. Sequenced: peripheral blood. Source of these receptors: an adult man with Graves' ophthalmopathy.

V gene TRBV20-1 combines with J gene TRBJ1-1; TRBD1 might be the D (6 bases). The CDR3 extends over 13 amino acids. The V end was cut by 3 bases, the J end by 0 bases, with 8 bases between. Germline CDR1 is DFQATT and CDR2 is SNEGSKA (reference sequence). The CDR3 DNA sequence: TGCAGTGCTAGCGGACAGTTGAACACTGAAGCTTTCTTT. Amino acid sequence: CSASGQLNTEAFF.

V is TRBV20-1 and J is TRBJ1-2; a weak D match, TRBD1 (6 bases). This CDR3 comprises 15 residues. The V gene's germline CDR1 is DFQATT and CDR2 SNEGSKA (reference sequence). The V end lost 3 bases, the J end lost 0 bases, and 14 bases lay between the germline ends. CDR3 bases: TGCAGTGCTAGCGGGGGGGCTTGGACTAACTATGGCTACACCTTC. Amino acids: CSASGGAWTNYGYTF.

The chain has TRBV10-3 and TRBJ1-4; maybe TRBD1 (6 bases). Germline values: CDR1 ENHRY, CDR2 SYGVKD. The CDR3 has 11 amino acids. V was shortened by 10 bases and J by 8 bases, with 11 bases between the two germline ends. In nucleotides, the CDR3 is TGTGCCAGCGAGGGACACGAAAAACTGTTTTTT. As protein: CASEGHEKLFF.

This clonotype appeared a single time. The chain has TRBV25-1 and TRBJ1-5; D is unresolved. Trimming stripped 1 base from V and 2 bases from J, with 9 bases between. The CDR3 has 15 amino acids. Looked up from germline, CDR1 is MGHDK and CDR2 is SYGVNS. The CDR3, as DNA: TGTGCCAGCAGTGAATCCGGAGGAGGCAATCAGCCCCAGCATTTT. Encoded protein: CASSESGGGNQPQHF. The entire variable domain, with the rest obtained from reference TRBV25-1 and TRBJ1-5, is as follows: EADIYQTPRYLVIGTGKKITLECSQTMGHDKMYWYQQDPGMELHLIHYSYGVNSTEKGDLSSESTVSRIRTEHFPLTLESARPSHTSQYLCASSESGGGNQPQHFGDGTRLSIL.

The J gene is TRBJ1-5, the V gene TRBV19; a possible D gene is TRBD1 (5 bases). Trimming took 3 bases from V and 14 from J, leaving 20 bases between them. This CDR3 has 14 residues. Germline V CDR1 and CDR2: LNHDA, SQIVND (reference sequence). CDR3 amino acids: CASSMRGESIHEHF. CDR3 nucleotide sequence: TGTGCCAGTAGTATGAGGGGCGAGTCGATTCACGAGCATTTT.

This clonotype has just one count. This sequence joins TRBV7-8 and TRBJ1-5, with 8 bases that match TRBD1. Germline loops: CDR1 SGHVS, CDR2 FQNEAQ. V shed 6 bases and J 5 bases; nucleotides not matched to a gene: 6. The CDR3 contains 14 residues. The CDR3 sequence is CASSESGGDQPQHF. In DNA form, the CDR3 reads TGTGCCAGCAGTGAGTCAGGGGGCGATCAGCCCCAGCATTTT.

The V call is TRBV29-1, the J call TRBJ1-2; 10 bases match TRBD1. CDR3 size: 14 residues. Unmatched junction bases numbered 4, after V lost 2 bases and J lost 4 bases. The germline V gene encodes CDR1 SQVTM and CDR2 ANQGSEA. CDR3 protein: CSVERGQGPYGYTF. The CDR3 nucleotides are TGCAGCGTTGAACGGGGACAGGGGCCCTATGGCTACACCTTC.

This clonotype was seen ten or more times. The V call is TRBV7-6, the J call TRBJ2-7; D is uncertain. V dropped 0 bases and J dropped 5 bases, with 8 bases sitting between them. From germline, CDR1 is SGHVS and CDR2 FNYEAQ. The CDR3 spans 13 residues. This chain's CDR3 is CASSLAGWNEQYF. CDR3 in DNA: TGTGCCAGCAGCTTAGCGGGGTGGAACGAGCAGTACTTC.

The gene calls are TRBV6-4 and TRBJ1-4; the match to TRBD1 covers 7 bases. This CDR3 spans 16 amino acids. V was pared by 2 bases and J by 7 bases, with 10 bases of the junction left unmatched. From germline, CDR1 is MRHNA and CDR2 SNTAGT. The CDR3 DNA sequence: TGTGCCAGCAGTGACCGACAGGGCCTAAGTCTTGAAAAACTGTTTTTT. It specifies CASSDRQGLSLEKLFF.

This clonotype was picked up many times. V and J are TRBV13 and TRBJ1-1; no clear D gene. Trimming removed 6 bases at V and 10 bases at J, with 3 bases between. The CDR3 covers 8 residues. The germline gives CDR1 PRHDT, CDR2 FYEKMQ (reference sequence). CDR3 sequence (DNA): TGTGCCAGCAGAGGAGCTTTCTTT. Translating gives CASRGAFF. Based on the CDR3 plus reference TRBV13 and TRBJ1-1, the full variable domain is AAGVIQSPRHLIKEKRETATLKCYPIPRHDTVYWYQQGPGQDPQFLISFYEKMQSDKGSIPDRFSAQQFSDYHSELNMSSLELGDSALYFCASRGAFFGQGTRLTVV.

On this clonotype: The CDR3 does not end in the conserved phenylalanine or tryptophan, so this is likely a read error. This rearrangement joins TRBV7-6 to TRBJ1-1; D uncertain. This CDR3 region has 12 residues. V was pared by 11 bases and J by 1 base, with 11 bases between. CDR1 is SGHVS, CDR2 FNYEAQ, per germline. The CDR3 sequence: CAWSAWNTEAFL. The DNA for the CDR3 is TGTGCCTGGAGCGCTTGGAACACTGAAGCTTTCCTT.

This clonotype was counted between two and nine times. This may arise from a read error, as a much more abundant clone is one base away. V usage is TRBV10-3 and J usage is TRBJ2-6, with no clear D. This CDR3 has 14 amino acids. The V gene's germline CDR1 is ENHRY and CDR2 SYGVKD. The chain's CDR3 is CASSYGSGANVLTF. In DNA form, the CDR3 reads TGTGCCAGCAGTTACGGTTCTGGGGCCAACGTCCTGACTTTC.

This clonotype was observed once. Compared with germline, one end of the junction differs, possibly owing to a read error. This chain uses TRBV7-3 with TRBJ2-5; perhaps TRBD2 as D (6 bases). Per the germline V gene, CDR1 is SGHTA and CDR2 is FQGTGA. This CDR3 is built from 13 residues. Here the CDR3 DNA reads TGTGCCAGCAGCATAACCCGGAGGGAGACCCTGTACTTC. Its protein is CASSITRRETLYF.

The chain links TRBV10-3 to TRBJ1-1, with 8 bases lining up with TRBD1. Trimming removed 4 bases from V and 6 bases from J; junction bases left unmatched: 7. The CDR3 is 14 amino acids. CDR1 and CDR2 from the germline V gene are ENHRY and SYGVKD. This CDR3 is CAISVNDRGPEAFF. CDR3 nucleotide sequence: TGTGCCATCAGTGTTAACGACAGGGGCCCTGAAGCTTTCTTT.

The V and J genes are TRBV6-2 or TRBV6-3 and TRBJ2-7, with D maybe TRBD1 (6 bases). V was cut by 2 bases and J by 6 bases, with 11 bases left in between. Germline lookup yields CDR1 MNHEY and CDR2 SVGEGT. This CDR3 comprises 13 residues. This CDR3 is CASSYGAGAEQYF. CDR3 bases: TGTGCCAGCAGTTACGGGGCAGGGGCCGAGCAGTACTTC.

This rearrangement joins TRBV2 to TRBJ1-6, with D tentatively TRBD1 (5 bases). V lost 6 bases to trimming and J lost 2 bases, with 17 bases between them. The CDR3 covers 17 residues. Germline CDR1 reads SNHLY; CDR2 reads FYNNEI. The CDR3 DNA sequence: TGTGCCAGCAGCGCGGGGCTAGCGGGCACCTATAATTCACCCCTCCACTTT. It translates to CASSAGLAGTYNSPLHF.